What follows are 5 T cell receptor beta chains derived from one specimen sequenced in a study of radiation and T cells in renal cell carcinoma. Treatment defined: 15 Gy SBRT to primary tumor, nephrectomy 4 weeks later. Sequencing used immunoSEQ multiplex PCR; TCRdb keeps in-frame clones, though not all of them. The sample comprises about 5,200 clones, around 50% of which are singletons, and roughly 53% rests with the top ten. Material: tumor tissue, obtained from a patient whose treatment included radiotherapy and nephrectomy. The receptor set was obtained from a man aged 60 to 75 with renal cell carcinoma.

CDR3 in DNA: TGCGCCAGCAGCCCCCAATTAGCGGGAGCGTACGAGCAGTACTTC. Its translation is CASSPQLAGAYEQYF. The chain uses TRBV4-3 and TRBJ2-5; 9 bases agree with TRBD2. The J call may be incorrect, as the DNA end agrees better with TRBJ2-7. This CDR3 has 15 amino acids. CDR1 is LGHNA, CDR2 YSLEER, per germline.

This clone was counted only a few times. The genes are TRBV5-5 and TRBJ1-1; no clear D gene. Between the trimmed V and J ends, which lost 0 bases and 7 bases, there was a span of 19 bases. The CDR3 covers 16 residues. Looked up from germline, CDR1 is SGHKS and CDR2 is YYEKEE (reference sequence). CDR3 sequence: CASSLDPYRDGLEAFF. As DNA, the CDR3 is TGTGCCAGCAGCTTGGATCCATACAGAGACGGGCTTGAAGCTTTCTTT.

The chain has TRBV2 and TRBJ2-7, with 8 nucleotides matching TRBD2. Germline CDR1 SNHLY, CDR2 FYNNEI. The ends lost 7 bases at V and 3 bases at J; junction bases unmatched: 8. This CDR3 has 14 residues. CDR3 amino acids: CASITGLERYEQYF. The DNA for the CDR3 is TGTGCCAGCATCACGGGACTAGAGCGCTACGAGCAGTACTTC.

This clone rates as medium-sized. The genes are TRBV19 and TRBJ1-3; D is perhaps TRBD1 (5 bases). The V end lost 3 bases, the J end lost 0 bases, and 9 bases lay between the germline ends. The germline gives CDR1 LNHDA, CDR2 SQIVND (reference sequence). The CDR3 loop spans 15 amino acids. CDR3 nucleotide sequence: TGTGCCAGTAGTATTGACAGCCACTCTGGAAACACCATATATTTT. Its translation is CASSIDSHSGNTIYF.

This clone appeared a single time. The rearrangement joins TRBV18 to TRBJ1-6; unclear D gene. This CDR3 has 17 amino acids. Trimming pared 1 base from V and 0 bases from J, leaving 10 bases between. CDR1 is KGHSH and CDR2 is LQKENI in the germline V gene. DNA of the CDR3: TGTGCCAGCTCACCACTCAGCAGCTTCTCCTATAATTCACCCCTCCACTTT. The encoded protein is CASSPLSSFSYNSPLHF.